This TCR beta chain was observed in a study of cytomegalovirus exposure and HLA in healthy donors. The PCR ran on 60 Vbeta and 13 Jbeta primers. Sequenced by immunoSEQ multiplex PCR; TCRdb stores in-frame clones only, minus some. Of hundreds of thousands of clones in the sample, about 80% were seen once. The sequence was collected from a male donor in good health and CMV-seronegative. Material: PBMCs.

The CDR3 DNA reads as TGTGCCAGCAGCTTAGGGGACAGCCAAGAGACCCAGTACTTC. It is translated as CASSLGDSQETQYF. This chain connects TRBV7-9 to TRBJ2-5; TRBD1 matches at 7 bases. The CDR3 covers 14 residues. Germline CDR1 SEHNR, CDR2 FQNEAQ (reference sequence). J gave up 1 base and V 1 base, and 0 bases lay outside the gene matches.